This T cell receptor (beta chain) derives from a study of CD8 T cells in Susac syndrome. TCR beta was sequenced from blood CD8+ and CD4+ T cells. Random hexamers primed reverse transcription of about 0.45 to 1 ug RNA. Amplification of TCR beta CDR3 used immunoSEQ multiplex PCR across 54 Vbeta and 13 Jbeta. In TCRdb, the immunoSEQ multiplex PCR reads were re-called with MiXCR into one record per CDR3 protein. The sample yields some 220,000 distinct CDR3 sequences, 95% seen once. The sequence was obtained from a human donor with multiple sclerosis. Sequencing was done on a sample of CD4+ T cells from PBMCs.

The CDR3 sequence is CASSQEWLAGRTDTQYF. In nucleotides, the CDR3 is TGTGCCAGCAGCCAAGAGTGGCTAGCGGGAAGAACAGATACGCAGTATTTT. This chain uses TRBV14 with TRBJ2-3, with 9 bases lining up with TRBD2. V was clipped by 0 bases and J by 3 bases; unmatched bases: 7. Germline V gene lookup returns CDR1 SGHDN and CDR2 FVKESK. The CDR3 totals 17 residues.